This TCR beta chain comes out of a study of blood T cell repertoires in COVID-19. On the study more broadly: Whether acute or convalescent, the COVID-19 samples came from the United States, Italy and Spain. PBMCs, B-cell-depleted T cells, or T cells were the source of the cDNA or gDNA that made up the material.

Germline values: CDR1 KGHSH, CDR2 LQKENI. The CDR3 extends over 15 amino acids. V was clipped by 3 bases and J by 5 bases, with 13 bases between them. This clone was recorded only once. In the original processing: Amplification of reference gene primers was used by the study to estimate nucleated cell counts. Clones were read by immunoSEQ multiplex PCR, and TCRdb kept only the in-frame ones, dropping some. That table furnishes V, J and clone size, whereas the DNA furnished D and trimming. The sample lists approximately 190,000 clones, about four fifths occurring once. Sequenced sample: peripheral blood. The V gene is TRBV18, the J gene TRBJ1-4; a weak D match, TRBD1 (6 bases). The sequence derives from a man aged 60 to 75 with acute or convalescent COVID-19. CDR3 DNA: TGTGCCAGCTCACCTCAGGGGTTTACAAATGAAAAACTGTTTTTT. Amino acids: CASSPQGFTNEKLFF.